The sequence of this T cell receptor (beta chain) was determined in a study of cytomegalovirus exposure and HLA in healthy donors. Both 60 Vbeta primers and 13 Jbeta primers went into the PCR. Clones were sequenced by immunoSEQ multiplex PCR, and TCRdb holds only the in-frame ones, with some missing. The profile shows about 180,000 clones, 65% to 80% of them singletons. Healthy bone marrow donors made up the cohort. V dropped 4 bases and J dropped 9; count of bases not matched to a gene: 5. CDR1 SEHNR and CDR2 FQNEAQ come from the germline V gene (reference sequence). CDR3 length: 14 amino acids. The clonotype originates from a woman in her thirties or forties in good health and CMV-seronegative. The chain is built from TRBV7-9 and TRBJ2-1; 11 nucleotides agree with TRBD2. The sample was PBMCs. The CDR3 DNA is TGTGCCAGCAGCTCACTAGCGGGAGCGACTGAGCAGTTCTTC. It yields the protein CASSSLAGATEQFF.